The 11 T cell receptor beta chains below all came from one sample that was sequenced in a study of radiotherapy plus CTLA-4 blockade in lung cancer (dated by TCRdb to 2016 to 2019). Library construction relied on the immunoSEQ multiplex PCR assay. TCRdb mirrors the immuneACCESS table, restricted to in-frame sequences. Some clones are absent from its copies; in checked studies, under half trace to an unresolved V gene, and the reason for the others is unknown. This sample is represented by about 67,000 clones; more than 70% of them were singletons. Of the sample, roughly 15% is held by the ten largest clones. Sequenced here: peripheral blood, sampled from a patient treated with radiotherapy plus ipilimumab. These receptors were taken from a human donor with non-small cell lung cancer whose response to radiotherapy plus ipilimumab could not be evaluated. Some clones in this sample may be carry-over from other donors' samples.

DNA of the CDR3: TGTGCCACCAGCAGGGGGGGGGCAGAGGGCACAGATACGCAGTATTTT. The encoded protein is CATSRGGAEGTDTQYF. The chain uses TRBV15 and TRBJ2-3; perhaps TRBD2 as D (7 bases). The length of the CDR3 is 16 residues. The ends were cut back, 3 bases at V and 1 base at J, with 14 bases in the middle. The germline CDR1 and CDR2 sequences are LNHNV and YYDKDF (reference sequence).

The chain combines TRBV5-4 with TRBJ2-5, with D possibly being TRBD1 (6 bases). The V end lost 5 bases, the J end lost 3 bases, and 8 bases lay between the germline ends. The germline gives CDR1 SGHNT, CDR2 YYREEE (reference sequence). CDR3 length equals 12 residues. In DNA form, the CDR3 reads TGTGCCAGCAGGCGGACAGAAGAGACCCAGTACTTC. Translating it yields CASRRTEETQYF.

CDR3 DNA: TGTGCCAGCAGCACGGGGGGGGCTTGGAATTCACCCCTCCACTTT. This gives the protein CASSTGGAWNSPLHF. The chain links TRBV4-2 to TRBJ1-6, with D maybe TRBD1 (6 bases). V was clipped by 5 bases and J by 7 bases, with 15 bases between them. This CDR3 has 15 residues. The germline CDR1 and CDR2 sequences are LGHNA and YNFKEQ.

This chain uses TRBV6-1 with TRBJ2-2; 9 nucleotides match TRBD2. Germline lookup yields CDR1 MNHNS and CDR2 SASEGT. The CDR3 runs 13 residues. V shed 10 bases and J 1 base; nucleotides not matched to a gene: 1. CDR3 protein: CAISGGNTGELFF. CDR3 sequence (DNA): TGTGCCATTAGCGGGGGGAACACCGGGGAGCTGTTTTTT.

The J gene is TRBJ1-2, the V gene TRBV6-5; D might be TRBD1 (6 bases). V was cut by 7 bases and J by 8 bases, with 14 bases left in between. Germline V gives CDR1 MNHEY, CDR2 SVGAGI. The CDR3 covers 12 residues. The CDR3 sequence is CASKGVGEGYTF. The CDR3 DNA is TGTGCCAGCAAGGGGGTAGGCGAGGGCTACACCTTC.

The CDR3 DNA is TGTGCCAGCAGTTTGACAGGGCTTGGGACAGATACGCAGTATTTT. Its protein is CASSLTGLGTDTQYF. The chain combines TRBV28 with TRBJ2-3, with 7 bases matching TRBD1. Losses at the gene ends were 3 bases for V and 3 bases for J; bases not matched to a gene: 6. This CDR3 contains 15 residues. Germline values: CDR1 MDHEN, CDR2 SYDVKM.

The gene calls are TRBV29-1 and TRBJ2-1; 8 nucleotides agree with TRBD2. The germline V gene encodes CDR1 SQVTM and CDR2 ANQGSEA. The V gene end was trimmed by 3 bases and the J gene end by 6 bases; junction bases not matched to a gene: 10. The CDR3 spans 15 residues. The CDR3 DNA sequence: TGCAGCGTTGATAAGACGGGGGGGCTTCCCAATGAGCAGTTCTTC. Translating gives CSVDKTGGLPNEQFF.

The V and J genes are TRBV4-1 and TRBJ2-1, with TRBD2 identical over 9 bases. The CDR3 extends over 16 amino acids. CDR1 MGHRA and CDR2 YSYEKL come from the germline V gene. The junction had 4 bases not matched to a gene; V was cut back by 0 bases and J by 4 bases. The chain's CDR3 is CASSQDASGEYNEQFF. CDR3 DNA: TGCGCCAGCAGCCAAGACGCTAGCGGGGAATACAATGAGCAGTTCTTC.

Here the CDR3 reads CASSVGGNYGYTF. The CDR3 nucleotides read TGTGCCAGCAGTGTAGGAGGGAACTATGGCTACACCTTC. The chain combines TRBV6-1 with TRBJ1-2; D gene uncertain. The CDR3 spans 13 residues. Germline V gene sequence: CDR1 MNHNS, CDR2 SASEGT. The ends were cut back, 4 bases at V and 2 bases at J, with 8 bases in the middle.

The V gene is TRBV27, the J gene TRBJ2-5; no clear D gene. This CDR3 has 15 residues. V was pared by 3 bases and J by 5 bases, with 16 bases between. Per germline, CDR1 MNHEY and CDR2 SMNVEV (reference sequence). The CDR3 sequence: CASSFQRVGLETQYF. In DNA form, the CDR3 reads TGTGCCAGCAGTTTTCAGCGCGTCGGGTTGGAGACCCAGTACTTC.

This chain's CDR3 is CARGKAGTGTDTQYF. The CDR3 nucleotides are TGTGCAAGGGGAAAAGCGGGGACGGGGACAGATACGCAGTATTTT. The chain carries TRBV12-2 and TRBJ2-3; the D segment call TRBD2 is taken from the table without a DNA check. TRBV12-2 is a documented pseudogene. The CDR3 runs to 15 residues.